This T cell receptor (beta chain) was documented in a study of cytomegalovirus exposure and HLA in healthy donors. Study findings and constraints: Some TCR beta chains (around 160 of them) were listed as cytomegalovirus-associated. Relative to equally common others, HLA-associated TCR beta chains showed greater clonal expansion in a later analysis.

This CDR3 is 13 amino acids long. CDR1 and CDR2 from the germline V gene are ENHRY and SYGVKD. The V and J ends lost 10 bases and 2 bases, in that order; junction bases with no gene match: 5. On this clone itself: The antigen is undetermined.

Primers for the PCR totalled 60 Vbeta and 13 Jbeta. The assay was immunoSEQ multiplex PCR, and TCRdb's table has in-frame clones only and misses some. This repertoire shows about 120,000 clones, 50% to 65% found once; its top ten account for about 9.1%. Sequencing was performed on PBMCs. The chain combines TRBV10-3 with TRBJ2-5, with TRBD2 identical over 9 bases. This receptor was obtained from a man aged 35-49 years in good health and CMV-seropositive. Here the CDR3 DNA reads TGTGCCACCGCGGGGGGGATTCAAGAGACCCAGTACTTC. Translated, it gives CATAGGIQETQYF.